This T cell receptor (beta chain) was profiled in a study of CD8 T cells in ankylosing spondylitis. Study outcomes and limitations: Peripheral blood held disease-linked clones only at relatively low frequency, and these were CD8+. There was a TCR beta motif, made of several highly homologous variants, that appeared characteristic of ankylosing spondylitis blood. Significantly higher representation of disease-linked clones was reported for matched ankylosing spondylitis synovial fluid. Some of these motif variants have turned up before, in reports on reactive arthritis synovial fluid and blood.

This CDR3 region has 13 residues. The germline CDR1 and CDR2 sequences are SQVTM and ANQGSEA. V lost 8 bases, J lost 7 bases, and 14 bases stayed unmatched. Using quantitative 5'-RACE with molecular barcodes, the authors made TCR beta libraries. Each CDR3 protein is one row after TCRdb ran MiXCR on the 5' RACE reads. The table lists 200,000 to 250,000 distinct CDR3 sequences, 15% to 20% of them singletons. This clonotype was seen ten or more times. Its antigen is unknown. The chain has TRBV29-1 and TRBJ2-7, with 7 bases fitting TRBD1. Sequencing input: blood, either unsorted or a sorted T cell fraction (not recorded which). This TCR was sampled from a male donor with ankylosing spondylitis. CDR3 sequence reads: CSTRDSPLLEQYF. CDR3 sequence (DNA): TGCAGCACCCGGGACAGCCCTCTCTTGGAGCAGTACTTC.